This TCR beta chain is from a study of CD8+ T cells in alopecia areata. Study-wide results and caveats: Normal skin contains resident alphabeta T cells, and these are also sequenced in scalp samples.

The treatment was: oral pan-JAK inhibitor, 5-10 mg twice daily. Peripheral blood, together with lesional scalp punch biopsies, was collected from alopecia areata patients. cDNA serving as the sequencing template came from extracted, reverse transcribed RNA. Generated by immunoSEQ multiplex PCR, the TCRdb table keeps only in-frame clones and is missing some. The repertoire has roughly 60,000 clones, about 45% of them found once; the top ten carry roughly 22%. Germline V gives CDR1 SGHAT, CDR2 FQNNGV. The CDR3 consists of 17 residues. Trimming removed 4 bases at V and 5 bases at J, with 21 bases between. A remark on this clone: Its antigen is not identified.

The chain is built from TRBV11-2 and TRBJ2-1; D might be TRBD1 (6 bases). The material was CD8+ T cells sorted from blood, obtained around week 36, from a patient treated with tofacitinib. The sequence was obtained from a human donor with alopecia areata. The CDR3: CASSSPLGGAWDNEQFF. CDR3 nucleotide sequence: TGTGCCAGCAGCTCGCCCTTAGGGGGAGCATGGGACAATGAGCAGTTCTTC.